This TCR beta chain was captured in a study of spatial heterogeneity in lung cancer. Study summary: Sequencing of follow-up PBMC samples took place when they were available, at a median of roughly 2 years after resection. Compared with alpha-chain sequences, beta-chain sequences were consistently detected in greater numbers.

The study's findings and limits: Ubiquitous expanded tumor TCRs surfaced in blood more at resection than they did at follow-up.

Germline V gives CDR1 DFQATT, CDR2 SNEGSKA (reference sequence). Trimming removed 4 bases from V and 5 bases from J; junction bases left unmatched: 2. The CDR3 is 15 residues long. This clonotype was observed at least ten times. Its matching antigen is unknown. Sample time point: blood at routine non-recurrence follow-up after resection. The study sequenced unsorted whole RNA from tumor, nontumor lung or frozen PBMC. TCRdb re-analysed the 5' RACE reads in MiXCR, keeping a single row per CDR3 protein. Of about 20,000 distinct CDR3 sequences listed, approximately 9.1% were seen once; the top ten hold 36%.

The V gene is TRBV20-1, the J gene TRBJ2-1; 16 nucleotides match TRBD2. This material consisted of PBMCs, taken at follow-up. The TCR originated in a female donor with early-stage non-small cell lung cancer. The CDR3, as DNA: TGCAGTGCTACCGGGACTAGCGGGGGGGACAATGAGCAGTTCTTC. Its translation is CSATGTSGGDNEQFF.